The T cell receptor (beta chain) described here comes from a study of radiation and T cells in renal cell carcinoma. The V and J ends lost 7 bases and 6 bases, in that order; junction bases with no gene match: 8. CDR3 size: 15 residues. Germline V CDR1 and CDR2: SNHLY, FYNNEI. The method was immunoSEQ multiplex PCR; TCRdb's version includes in-frame clones alone and lacks a portion of them. The profile shows 130,000 to 150,000 clones, around nine tenths of them singletons. Time point meaning: baseline pretreatment blood. Treatment defined: 15 Gy SBRT to primary tumor, nephrectomy 4 weeks later. After SBRT, blood was collected at 2 and 4 weeks, plus baseline. Clear cell pathology was present in this patient's renal cell carcinoma.

V usage is TRBV2 and J usage is TRBJ2-1, with 11 positions matching TRBD2. This TCR came from a woman between 50 and 59 years old with renal cell carcinoma. This specimen was blood, taken from a patient whose treatment included radiotherapy and nephrectomy. The DNA of the CDR3 is TGTGCCAGCACCCACAGACTAGCGGGGATCAATGAGCAGTTCTTC. This sequence encodes CASTHRLAGINEQFF. The full variable domain, with the rest looked up from reference TRBV2 and TRBJ2-1, is EPEVTQTPSHQVTQMGQEVILRCVPISNHLYFYWYRQILGQKVEFLVSFYNNEISEKSEIFDDQFSVERPDGSNFTLKIRSTKLEDSAMYFCASTHRLAGINEQFFGPGTRLTVL.